This section outlines one T cell receptor (beta chain) sequence together with its context. Its cognate antigen is unknown. This sample was taken from a study of T cell responses to AZD1222 COVID-19 vaccine. General study findings and limits: Most donors were white British, females outnumbered males, and clonal diversity was possibly underestimated.

The germline gives CDR1 SGHRS, CDR2 YFSETQ. With 1 base removed from V and 3 bases from J, the gap between germline ends came to 10 bases. The CDR3 spans 14 residues. Repertoires were generated with immunoSEQ multiplex PCR, while TCRdb's copy carries only in-frame clones and drops some. The sample has 150,000 to 180,000 clones, about 90% seen once. The sequence was collected from an adult in good health. Source: peripheral blood, taken on day 0 of MenACWY control vaccination. V is TRBV5-1 and J is TRBJ2-5; the D gene is possibly TRBD2 (6 bases). DNA for the CDR3: TGCGCCAGCAGCTTGTTTTCGGGGGAAGAGACCCAGTACTTC. This gives the protein CASSLFSGEETQYF.